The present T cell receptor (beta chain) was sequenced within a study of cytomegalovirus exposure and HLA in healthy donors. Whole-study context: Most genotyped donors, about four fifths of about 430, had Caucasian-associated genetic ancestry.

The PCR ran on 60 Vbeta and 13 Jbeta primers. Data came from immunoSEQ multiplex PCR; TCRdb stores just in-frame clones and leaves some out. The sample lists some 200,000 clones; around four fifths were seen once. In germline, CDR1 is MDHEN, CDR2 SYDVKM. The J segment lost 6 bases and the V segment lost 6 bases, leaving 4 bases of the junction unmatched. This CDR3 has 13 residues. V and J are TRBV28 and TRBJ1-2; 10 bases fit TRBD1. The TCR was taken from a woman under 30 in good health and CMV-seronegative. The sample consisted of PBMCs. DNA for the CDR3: TGTGCCAGCAGGAGGGACAGGGGACATGGCTACACCTTC. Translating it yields CASRRDRGHGYTF.